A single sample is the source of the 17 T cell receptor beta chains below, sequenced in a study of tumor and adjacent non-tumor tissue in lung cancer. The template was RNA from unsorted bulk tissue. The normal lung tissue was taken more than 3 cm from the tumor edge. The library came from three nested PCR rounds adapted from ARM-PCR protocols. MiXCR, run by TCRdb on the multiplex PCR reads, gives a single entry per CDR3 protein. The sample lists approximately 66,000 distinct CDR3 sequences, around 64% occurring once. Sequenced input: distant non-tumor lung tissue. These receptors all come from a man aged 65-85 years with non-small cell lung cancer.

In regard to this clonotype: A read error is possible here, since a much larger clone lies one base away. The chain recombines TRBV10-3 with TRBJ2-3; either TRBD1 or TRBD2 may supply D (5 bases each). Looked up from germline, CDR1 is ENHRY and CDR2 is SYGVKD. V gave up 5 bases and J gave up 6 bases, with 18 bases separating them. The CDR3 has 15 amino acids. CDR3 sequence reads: CAISNSGTARDTQYF. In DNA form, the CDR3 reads TGTGCCATCAGTAACTCCGGGACCGCCCGGGATACGCAGTATTTT.

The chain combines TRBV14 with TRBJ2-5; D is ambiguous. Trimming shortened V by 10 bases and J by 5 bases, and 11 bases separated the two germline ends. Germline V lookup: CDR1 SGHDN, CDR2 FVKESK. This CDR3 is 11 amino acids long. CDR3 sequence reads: CANAPRETQYF. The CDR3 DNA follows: TGTGCCAACGCCCCCCGGGAGACCCAGTACTTC.

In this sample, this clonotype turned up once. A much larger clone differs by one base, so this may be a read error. The CDR3 DNA reads as TGTGCCAGCACGCAAAGGATTAGCGGGAGGAATGAGCAGTTCTTC. This codes for CASTQRISGRNEQFF. This rearrangement joins TRBV6-5 to TRBJ2-1; 10 bases align to TRBD2. J was trimmed by 7 bases and V by 7 bases; bases with no gene match: 10. In germline, CDR1 is MNHEY, CDR2 SVGAGI. The CDR3 runs to 15 residues.

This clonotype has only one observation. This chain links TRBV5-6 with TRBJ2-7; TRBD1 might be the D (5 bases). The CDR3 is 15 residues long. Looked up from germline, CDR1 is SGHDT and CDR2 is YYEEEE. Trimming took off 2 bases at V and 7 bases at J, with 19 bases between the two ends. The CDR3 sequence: CASSFSKGVVQEQYF. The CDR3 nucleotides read TGTGCCAGCAGCTTCTCTAAAGGGGTAGTCCAGGAGCAGTACTTC.

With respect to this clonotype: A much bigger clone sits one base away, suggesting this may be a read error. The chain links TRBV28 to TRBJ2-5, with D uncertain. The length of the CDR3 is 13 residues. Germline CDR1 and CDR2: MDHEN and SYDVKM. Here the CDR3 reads CASSFPNQQTQYF. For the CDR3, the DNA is TGTGCCAGCAGTTTCCCTAACCAACAGACCCAGTACTTC.

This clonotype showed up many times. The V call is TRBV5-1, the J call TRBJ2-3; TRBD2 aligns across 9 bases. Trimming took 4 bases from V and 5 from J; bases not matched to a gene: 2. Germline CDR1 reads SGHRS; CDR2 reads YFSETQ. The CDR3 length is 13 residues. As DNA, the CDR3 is TGCGCCAGCAGCAGACTAGCGGAAGATACGCAGTATTTT. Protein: CASSRLAEDTQYF.

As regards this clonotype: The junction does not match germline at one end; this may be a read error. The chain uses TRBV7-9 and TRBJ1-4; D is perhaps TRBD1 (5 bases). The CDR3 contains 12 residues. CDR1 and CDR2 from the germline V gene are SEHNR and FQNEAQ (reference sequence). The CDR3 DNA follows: TGTGCCGGCACCCTGGGAGGGGAAAAACAGTTTTTT. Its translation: CAGTLGGEKQFF.

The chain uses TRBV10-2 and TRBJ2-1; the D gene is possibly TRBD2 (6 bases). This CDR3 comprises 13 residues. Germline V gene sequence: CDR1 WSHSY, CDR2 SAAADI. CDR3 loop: CSSSATTGGEQFF. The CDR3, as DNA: TGCTCTAGCAGTGCCACTACCGGGGGTGAGCAGTTCTTC.

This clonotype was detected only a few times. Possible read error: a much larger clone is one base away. The CDR3 region is CVSKGKPGGHYF. DNA for the CDR3: TGTGTCAGCAAGGGCAAACCCGGGGGCCATTACTTC. The rearrangement links TRBV28 to TRBJ2-7, with D perhaps being TRBD1 or TRBD2 (6 bases each). Looked up from germline, CDR1 is MDHEN and CDR2 is SYDVKM. The CDR3 is made up of 12 amino acids.

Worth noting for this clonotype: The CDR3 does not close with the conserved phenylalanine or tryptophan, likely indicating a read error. The CDR3 DNA sequence: TGTGCAAGCAGTCGTGACCGTGCCTACGAGCAGTACCTC. It encodes CASSRDRAYEQYL. V is TRBV6-5 and J is TRBJ2-7, with D uncertain. CDR1 MNHEY and CDR2 SVGAGI come from the germline V gene. The CDR3 has 13 amino acids.

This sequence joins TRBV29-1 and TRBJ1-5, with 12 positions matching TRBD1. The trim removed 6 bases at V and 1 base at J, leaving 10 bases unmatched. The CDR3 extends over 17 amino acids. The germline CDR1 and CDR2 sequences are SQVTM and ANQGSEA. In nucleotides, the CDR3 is TGCAGCGTAGACTTCGGGACAGGGGGCTCAAGCAATCAGCCCCAGCATTTT. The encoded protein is CSVDFGTGGSSNQPQHF.

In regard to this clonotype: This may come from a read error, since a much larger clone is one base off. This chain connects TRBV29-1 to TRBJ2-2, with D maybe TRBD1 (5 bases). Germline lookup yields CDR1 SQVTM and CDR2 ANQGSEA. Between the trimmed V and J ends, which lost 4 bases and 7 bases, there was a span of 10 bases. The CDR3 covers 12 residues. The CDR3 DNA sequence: TGCAGCGTTGGGGGCCCCAGCGGGGAGCTGTTTTTT. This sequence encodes CSVGGPSGELFF.

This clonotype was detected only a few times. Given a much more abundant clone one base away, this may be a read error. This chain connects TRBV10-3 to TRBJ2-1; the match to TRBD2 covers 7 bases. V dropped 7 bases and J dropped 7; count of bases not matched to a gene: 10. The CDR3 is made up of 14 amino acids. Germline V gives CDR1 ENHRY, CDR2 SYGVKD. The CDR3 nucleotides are TGTGCCATCATGGGACTATCGGGGTGGAATGAGCAGTTCTTC. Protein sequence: CAIMGLSGWNEQFF.

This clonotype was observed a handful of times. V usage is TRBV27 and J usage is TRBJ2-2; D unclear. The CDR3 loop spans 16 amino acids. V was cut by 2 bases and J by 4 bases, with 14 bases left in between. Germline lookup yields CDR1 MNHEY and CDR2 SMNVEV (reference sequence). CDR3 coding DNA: TGTGCCAGCAGTTTAAAGCCTCTGTGGGGCACCGGGGAGCTGTTTTTT. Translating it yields CASSLKPLWGTGELFF.

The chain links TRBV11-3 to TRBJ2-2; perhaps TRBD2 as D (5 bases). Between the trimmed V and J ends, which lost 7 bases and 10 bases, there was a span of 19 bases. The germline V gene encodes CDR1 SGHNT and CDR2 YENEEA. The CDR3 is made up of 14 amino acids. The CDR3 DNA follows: TGTGCCAGCACCGGGGATTCTAGTGACGAGGAGCTGTTTTTT. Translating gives CASTGDSSDEELFF.

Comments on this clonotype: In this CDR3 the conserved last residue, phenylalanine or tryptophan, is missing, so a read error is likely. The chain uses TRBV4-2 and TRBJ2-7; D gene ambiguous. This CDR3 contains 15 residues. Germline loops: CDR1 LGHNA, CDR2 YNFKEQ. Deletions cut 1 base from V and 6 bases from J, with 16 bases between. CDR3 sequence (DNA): TGTGCCAGCAGCCAAGTGTCTAGTGGACCCTGCGAGCAGTACTTA. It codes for CASSQVSSGPCEQYL.

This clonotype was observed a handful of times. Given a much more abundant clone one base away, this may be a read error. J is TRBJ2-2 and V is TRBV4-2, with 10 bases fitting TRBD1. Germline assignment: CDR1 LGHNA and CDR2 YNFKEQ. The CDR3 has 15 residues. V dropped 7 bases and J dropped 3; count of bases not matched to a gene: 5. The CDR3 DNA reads TGTGCCAGCAACCCAGGGACAGGGGACACCGGGGAGCTGTTTTTT. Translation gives CASNPGTGDTGELFF.